The 16 T cell receptor beta chains below all came from one sample that was sequenced in a study of CD8 T cells in ankylosing spondylitis. One entry per CDR3 protein results from TCRdb running MiXCR on the 5' RACE reads. The sample consists of around 540,000 distinct CDR3 sequences, more than 9.5% of them appearing once. Which antigens these TCRs recognize remains unknown. Study-wide results and limits: A TCR beta motif of several highly homologous variants appeared characteristic of ankylosing spondylitis blood.

Source material: blood, either unsorted or a sorted T cell fraction (not recorded which). These receptors were taken from a male donor with ankylosing spondylitis.

This rearrangement joins TRBV29-1 to TRBJ2-2, with D uncertain. This CDR3 contains 13 residues. Trimming cost V 5 bases and J 3 bases, with 10 bases left between them. In germline, CDR1 is SQVTM, CDR2 ANQGSEA. The CDR3 nucleotides are TGCAGCGTTCCCCGATGGGACACCGGGGAGCTGTTTTTT. Translated, it gives CSVPRWDTGELFF.

This clonotype was seen a handful of times. Here the CDR3 reads CASSPWGAGTEAFF. In DNA, the CDR3 is TGTGCCAGCAGCCCCTGGGGCGCCGGCACTGAAGCTTTCTTT. The chain links TRBV5-6 to TRBJ1-1; possible D gene TRBD1, 5 bases. Looked up from germline, CDR1 is SGHDT and CDR2 is YYEEEE. The V gene lost 4 bases and the J gene lost 4 bases, with 14 bases spanning the gap. The CDR3 loop spans 14 amino acids.

V gene TRBV4-2 combines with J gene TRBJ2-1; 9 bases align to TRBD2. CDR3 length: 19 amino acids. Germline V gene lookup returns CDR1 LGHNA and CDR2 YNFKEQ. The V and J ends lost 2 bases and 5 bases, in that order; junction bases with no gene match: 16. The CDR3, as DNA: TGTGCCAGCAGCCAAACCGGCCTAGCGGGAATCCTAAGAGACAATGAGCAGTTCTTC. It translates to CASSQTGLAGILRDNEQFF.

The gene calls are TRBV12-3 or TRBV12-4 and TRBJ1-5; unclear D gene. Trimming stripped 6 bases from V and 4 bases from J, with 10 bases between. The CDR3 is 13 residues long. The CDR3 reads CASSWTRNQPQHF. DNA of the CDR3: TGTGCCAGCAGCTGGACCAGGAATCAGCCCCAGCATTTT.

V gene TRBV19 combines with J gene TRBJ1-5; D may be TRBD1 (5 bases). Germline V gene data show CDR1 as LNHDA and CDR2 as SQIVND (reference sequence). The CDR3 extends over 16 amino acids. V lost 2 bases, J lost 5 bases, and 16 bases lay in between. The CDR3 sequence is CASSISTGGSHQPQHF. The CDR3 DNA reads as TGTGCCAGTAGTATATCTACCGGGGGAAGTCATCAGCCCCAGCATTTT.

J is TRBJ2-2 and V is TRBV5-5; tentative D call: TRBD1 (5 bases). The V end was cut by 1 base, the J end by 2 bases, with 12 bases between. The CDR3 is 16 residues long. Germline V gene data show CDR1 as SGHKS and CDR2 as YYEKEE (reference sequence). The CDR3 region is CASSLKGRGNTGELFF. The CDR3, as DNA: TGTGCCAGCAGCTTGAAGGGAAGGGGCAACACCGGGGAGCTGTTTTTT. The whole variable domain, remainder taken from reference TRBV5-5 and TRBJ2-2, is DAGVTQSPTHLIKTRGQQVTLRCSPISGHKSVSWYQQVLGQGPQFIFQYYEKEERGRGNFPDRFSARQFPNYSSELNVNALLLGDSALYLCASSLKGRGNTGELFFGEGSRLTVL.

The rearrangement joins TRBV10-3 to TRBJ1-6; unclear D gene. CDR3 length equals 15 residues. Germline lookup yields CDR1 ENHRY and CDR2 SYGVKD. Deletions cut 8 bases from V and 4 bases from J, with 15 bases between. The CDR3 sequence: CAISEQNPYNSPLHF. The DNA for the CDR3 is TGTGCCATCTCGGAGCAGAACCCTTATAATTCACCCCTCCACTTT.

This clonotype was picked up many times. The chain joins TRBV3-1 to TRBJ1-1; perhaps TRBD1 as D (5 bases). The germline V gene encodes CDR1 LGHDT and CDR2 YNNKEL (reference sequence). The V end was cut by 1 base, the J end by 3 bases, with 9 bases between. The CDR3 runs 14 residues. The CDR3 nucleotides are TGTGCCAGCAGCCAAGGGCAGGGCGACACTGAAGCTTTCTTT. Encoded protein: CASSQGQGDTEAFF.

The table lists this clonotype with a count of one. V is TRBV27 and J is TRBJ2-1; 12 bases are shared with TRBD2. The ends lost 5 bases at V and 5 bases at J; junction bases unmatched: 4. Germline values: CDR1 MNHEY, CDR2 SMNVEV (reference sequence). CDR3 size: 15 residues. CDR3 sequence (DNA): TGTGCCAGCAGTAAAGGACTAGCGGGACACAATGAGCAGTTCTTC. Encoded protein: CASSKGLAGHNEQFF.

This chain joins TRBV25-1 and TRBJ2-3, with a tentative D call TRBD2 (5 bases). Between the trimmed V and J ends, which lost 3 bases and 5 bases, there was a span of 24 bases. This CDR3 has 18 amino acids. CDR1 MGHDK and CDR2 SYGVNS come from the germline V gene. The CDR3 spells CASSEVLGESSSLDTQYF. The DNA of the CDR3 is TGTGCCAGCAGTGAGGTTCTCGGGGAATCTTCGAGCTTAGATACGCAGTATTTT.

This clonotype has at least ten counts. V gene TRBV24-1 combines with J gene TRBJ2-1, with 7 bases aligning to TRBD2. CDR1 and CDR2 from the germline V gene are KGHDR and SFDVKD. Trimming removed 6 bases from V and 9 bases from J; junction bases left unmatched: 7. This CDR3 is built from 13 residues. CDR3 DNA: TGTGCCACCAGTTGGGGGGGAGGTACTGAGCAGTTCTTC. This sequence encodes CATSWGGGTEQFF.

The V gene is TRBV24-1, the J gene TRBJ2-1; D tentatively fits TRBD1 or TRBD2 (5 bases each). Trimming took off 2 bases at V and 8 bases at J, with 15 bases between the two ends. CDR1 KGHDR and CDR2 SFDVKD come from the germline V gene. The CDR3 runs 15 residues. DNA of the CDR3: TGTGCCACCAGTGATTCGGGACGGAGGATCGATGAGCAGTTCTTC. Its protein is CATSDSGRRIDEQFF.

This clonotype was counted only a few times. The chain links TRBV2 to TRBJ1-5; D gene ambiguous. V gave up 6 bases and J gave up 2 bases, with 11 bases separating them. CDR1 is SNHLY, CDR2 FYNNEI, per germline. The CDR3 spans 14 residues. The CDR3 loop reads CASRENRGNQPQHF. In DNA form, the CDR3 reads TGTGCCAGCAGGGAAAACAGAGGCAATCAGCCCCAGCATTTT.

The gene calls are TRBV2 and TRBJ1-1; a weak D match, TRBD1 (5 bases). CDR1 is SNHLY, CDR2 FYNNEI, per germline. The CDR3 totals 13 residues. V was clipped by 7 bases and J by 6 bases, with 15 bases between them. CDR3 amino acids: CASKGSHGAEAFF. CDR3 sequence (DNA): TGTGCCAGCAAGGGGTCCCACGGCGCTGAAGCTTTCTTT.

This clonotype was observed a few times. The chain carries TRBV20-1 and TRBJ2-3; 7 nucleotides match TRBD2. The CDR3 is 13 residues long. The junction had 6 bases not matched to a gene; V was cut back by 6 bases and J by 3 bases. Germline V lookup: CDR1 DFQATT, CDR2 SNEGSKA (reference sequence). The CDR3 protein is CSAWGGGTDTQYF. In DNA, the CDR3 is TGCAGTGCCTGGGGGGGAGGAACAGATACGCAGTATTTT.

This clonotype was observed a handful of times. The chain recombines TRBV5-1 with TRBJ2-6; a possible D gene is TRBD2 (6 bases). Trimming left V 3 bases short and J 4 bases short, with 17 bases between. The CDR3 has 17 residues. Germline assignment: CDR1 SGHRS and CDR2 YFSETQ. The CDR3 DNA follows: TGCGCCAGCAGCTCTTCGGGAGCCACGTCGGGGGCCAACGTCCTGACTTTC. Translation gives CASSSSGATSGANVLTF.